Listed below are T cell receptor beta chains from one sample, sequenced in a study of cytomegalovirus exposure and HLA in healthy donors. Data came from immunoSEQ multiplex PCR; TCRdb stores just in-frame clones and leaves some out. This repertoire shows 65,000 or so clones, roughly 60% found once; its top ten account for 2.8%. The sequenced material came from PBMCs. The origin of the receptors is a man aged 30 to 45 in good health and CMV-seronegative. Both conserved end residues are part of each CDR3. The D gene is left open where the match is weak. The listing skips clone size in some rows; elsewhere it reads once, few, many or a size class.

>TRBJ2-5|15|NA|TRBV7-2|NA
TGTGCCAGCAGCTTAGTAGGTAGCTTCCAAGAGACCCAGTACTTC
CASSLVGSFQETQYF
>TRBJ1-1|10|NA|TRBV19|NA
TGTGCCAGTAGACAGGGTGAGGCTTTCTTT
CASRQGEAFF
>TRBJ1-5|13|NA|TRBV2|NA
TGTGCCAGCAGTCCGGAGGGCAATCAGCCCCAGCATTTT
CASSPEGNQPQHF
>TRBJ2-7|15|few|TRBV5-1|TRBD2
TGCGCCAGCAGCGTTGGGGGCGGGGGGCCCTACGAGCAGTACTTC
CASSVGGGGPYEQYF
>TRBJ2-5|14|NA|TRBV5-6|TRBD2
TGTGCCAGCGTTAGCGGGGGGAACCAAGAGACCCAGTACTTC
CASVSGGNQETQYF
>TRBJ2-7|15|NA|TRBV19|TRBD2
TGTGCCAGTAGTATCACCGGGACTAGAAGAAACGAGCAGTACTTC
CASSITGTRRNEQYF
>TRBJ1-1|14|few|TRBV5-4|NA
TGTGCCAGCAGCTTGGCGACAGCTAACACTGAAGCTTTCTTT
CASSLATANTEAFF
>TRBJ2-5|12|few|TRBV30|TRBD2
TGTGCCTGGGCGTCGGGAGGGGAGACCCAGTACTTC
CAWASGGETQYF
>TRBJ2-5|15|NA|TRBV7-2|TRBD2
TGTGCCAGCAGCCCCCCGGGACTAGCGGGAGAGACCCAGTACTTC
CASSPPGLAGETQYF
>TRBJ2-1|15|few|TRBV25-1|NA
TGTGCCAGCACTCCCAGACTTTCGGGTGACAATGAGCAGTTCTTC
CASTPRLSGDNEQFF
>TRBJ2-7|12|NA|TRBV5-1|NA
TGCGCCAGCAGCTTGGGGCCCGACGAGCAGTACTTC
CASSLGPDEQYF
>TRBJ1-1|15|NA|TRBV10-3|NA
TGTGCCATCAGGGCAGAGACAGGAGGAGACACTGAAGCTTTCTTT
CAIRAETGGDTEAFF
>TRBJ1-6|12|NA|TRBV9|NA
TGTGCCAGCAGGCGGGGGACTTCACCCCTCCACTTT
CASRRGTSPLHF
>TRBJ2-3|13|medium-sized|TRBV6-5|NA
TGTGCCAGCAGCCCAGGACACCTCGGTACGCAGTATTTT
CASSPGHLGTQYF
>TRBJ1-5|15|NA|TRBV15|TRBD1
TGTGCCACCAGCAGGGGGACAGTTAGCAATCAGCCCCAGCATTTT
CATSRGTVSNQPQHF
>TRBJ1-2|14|few|TRBV19|NA
TGTGCCAGTAGCACGCGGCAAACTAACTATGGCTACACCTTC
CASSTRQTNYGYTF
>TRBJ1-1|13|NA|TRBV9|NA
TGTGCCAGCAGCGTCCACCAGGACACTGAAGCTTTCTTT
CASSVHQDTEAFF
>TRBJ2-7|15|NA|TRBV7-8|NA
TGTGCCAGCAGCTTTGGTAGGTCTAGCTCCTACGAGCAGTACTTC
CASSFGRSSSYEQYF
>TRBJ1-1|15|once|TRBV29-1|NA
TGCAGCTCGGGAGCAGCTAACCCCATGAACACTGAAGCTTTCTTT
CSSGAANPMNTEAFF
>TRBJ2-3|16|NA|TRBV29-1|NA
TGCAGCGTTGAGCTTGCTCGGGTTACGGACACAGATACGCAGTATTTT
CSVELARVTDTDTQYF
>TRBJ2-5|12|few|TRBV30|NA
TGTGCCTGGAGTGTCCGAGGGGAGACCCAGTACTTC
CAWSVRGETQYF
>TRBJ2-7|13|NA|TRBV7-3|NA
TGTGCCAGCAGCTTAGACAGAGCCTACGAGCAGTACTTC
CASSLDRAYEQYF
>TRBJ1-3|14|NA|TRBV9|NA
TGTGCCAGCAGCGTAGGGGCTGCTGGAAACACCATATATTTT
CASSVGAAGNTIYF
>TRBJ1-5|15|NA|TRBV19|NA
TGTGCCAGTAGTATTGGAGGGGAGAGCAATCAGCCCCAGCATTTT
CASSIGGESNQPQHF
>TRBJ1-1|15|NA|TRBV6-5|NA
TGTGCCAGCAGTTACCAGGGGCGTTCGAACACTGAAGCTTTCTTT
CASSYQGRSNTEAFF
>TRBJ1-5|14|NA|TRBV2|TRBD1
TGTGCCAGCGGCACCCAGGGGGCCGATCAGCCCCAGCATTTT
CASGTQGADQPQHF
>TRBJ2-1|11|NA|TRBV9|TRBD2
TGTGCCAGCAGCGGGAACGGGGGGGAGATCTTC
CASSGNGGEIF
>TRBJ2-1|15|NA|TRBV12-2|NA
TGTGCAAGTCGCTCACTACTTAGCGAGATCGATGAGCAGTTCTTC
CASRSLLSEIDEQFF
>TRBJ2-1|16|NA|TRBV9|TRBD2
TGTGCCAGCAGCGTAGTAGCATCCGGGACTAGGAATGAGCAGTTCTTC
CASSVVASGTRNEQFF
>TRBJ1-6|19|NA|TRBV5-5|NA
TGTGCCAGCAGCGCGGAAGGACAACACCTGCTTATCTATAATTCACCCCTCCACTTT
CASSAEGQHLLIYNSPLHF
>TRBJ1-2|13|few|TRBV5-5|NA
TGTGCCAGCAGCTACCAGGGGATCGATGGCTACACCTTC
CASSYQGIDGYTF
>TRBJ1-1|12|medium-sized|TRBV5-4|NA
TGTGCCAGCAGCATAGGGGACACTGAAGCTTTCTTT
CASSIGDTEAFF
>TRBJ2-7|14|NA|TRBV27|NA
TGTGCCAGCAAGTGGACACCGGCGCACTACGAGCAGTACTTC
CASKWTPAHYEQYF
>TRBJ1-6|14|NA|TRBV5-4|NA
TGTGCCAGCAGCGATAGGGGTACCTCTTCACCCCTCCACTTT
CASSDRGTSSPLHF
>TRBJ1-3|16|NA|TRBV7-2|NA
TGTGCCAGCAGCTTACGCGGCGACAGGACCCAAAACACCATATATTTT
CASSLRGDRTQNTIYF
>TRBJ2-5|17|few|TRBV4-2|TRBD2
TGTGCCAGCTCCGCGGGGGCTAGCGGGGGGTACCAAGAGACCCAGTACTTC
CASSAGASGGYQETQYF
>TRBJ2-2|15|NA|TRBV5-1|TRBD1
TGCGCCAGCAGAGGACAGGGGGCGAGGACCGGGGAGCTGTTTTTT
CASRGQGARTGELFF
>TRBJ2-7|14|NA|TRBV13|NA
TGTGCCAGCAGCTTAGGTGAGGCCCGCTTCGAGCAGTACTTC
CASSLGEARFEQYF
>TRBJ1-1|14|NA|TRBV18|TRBD1
TGTGCCAGCTCACCGACAGGGGTCAACACTGAAGCTTTCTTT
CASSPTGVNTEAFF
>TRBJ2-5|15|NA|TRBV5-4|TRBD2
TGTGCCAGCAGCTTGGATGCGGGGGGGCATAGGGACCAGTACTTC
CASSLDAGGHRDQYF
>TRBJ2-7|14|NA|TRBV4-1|NA
TGCGCCAGCAGCCACCTCGTGGGGCTCTACGAGCAGTACTTC
CASSHLVGLYEQYF
>TRBJ2-7|13|NA|TRBV15|NA
TGTGCCACCAGCAGAGATTCGTCGGGGGAGCAGTACTTC
CATSRDSSGEQYF
>TRBJ1-2|11|NA|TRBV29-1|NA
TGCAGCGTTGATACTCACTATGGCTACACCTTC
CSVDTHYGYTF
>TRBJ2-1|18|NA|TRBV5-1|TRBD2
TGCGCCAGCAGCTTAATTGTGACTAGCGGGGGAGGTTCGAATGAGCAGTTCTTC
CASSLIVTSGGGSNEQFF
>TRBJ2-2|13|NA|TRBV9|NA
TGTGCCAGCAGCCTCGGGACAACCGGGGAGCTGTTTTTT
CASSLGTTGELFF
>TRBJ1-2|12|NA|TRBV29-1|TRBD1
TGCAGCGCTATGGGACAGGTCTATGGCTACACCTTC
CSAMGQVYGYTF
>TRBJ1-2|14|NA|TRBV6-6|NA
TGTGCCAGCAGTTACTCCCCCTGGGGGGATGGCTACACCTTC
CASSYSPWGDGYTF
>TRBJ2-1|15|NA|TRBV13|NA
TGTGCCAGCAGCTTAGGCGGGGGACTTTACAATGAGCAGTTCTTC
CASSLGGGLYNEQFF
>TRBJ1-3|15|NA|TRBV4-1|NA
TGCGCCAGCAGCCAAGGGTCGACAGTTGGAAACACCATATATTTT
CASSQGSTVGNTIYF
>TRBJ1-2|16|NA|TRBV5-4|NA
TGTGCCAGCAGCTTCGGGGAGGAAATCCGTGGCTATGGCTACACCTTC
CASSFGEEIRGYGYTF
>TRBJ1-5|14|NA|TRBV11-2|NA
TGTGCCAGCAGCTTCTCAGGGGGCAATCAGCCCCAGCATTTT
CASSFSGGNQPQHF
>TRBJ2-7|12|NA|TRBV27|TRBD1
TGTGCCAGCACGGGAGCCAGGGGGCTATCGTACTTC
CASTGARGLSYF
>TRBJ1-1|14|NA|TRBV19|TRBD1
TGTGCCAGTATCGGAAGGGGGCGAGGCACTGAAGCTTTCTTT
CASIGRGRGTEAFF
>TRBJ1-2|19|NA|TRBV9|NA
TGTGCCAGCAGCGTAGTTGTTTCTGGGCAGGGGACGTCCTATAAGGGCTACACCTTC
CASSVVVSGQGTSYKGYTF
>TRBJ2-2|13|NA|TRBV7-9|NA
TGTGCCAGCAAAATGAGTCACACCGGGGAGCTGTTTTTT
CASKMSHTGELFF